This T cell receptor (beta chain) was obtained from a study of sequential checkpoint blockade in melanoma. Background on the study: After both sequences, patients received maintenance nivolumab. Twenty-two patients had matched tumor biopsies before treatment and at week 13 after nivolumab or ipilimumab alone.

Sequencing used immunoSEQ multiplex PCR; TCRdb keeps in-frame clones, though not all of them. The data contain roughly 20,000 clones, roughly 27% of them singletons. This CDR3 region has 15 residues. Germline V lookup: CDR1 SGHNT, CDR2 YENEEA. Losses at the gene ends were 4 bases for V and 5 bases for J; bases not matched to a gene: 10. This clone was seen at least ten times. Documented treatment: randomized to nivolumab then ipilimumab (arm A) or the reverse (arm B). Sequences were derived from tumor tissue (inferred from file names), sampled from a patient given nivolumab and ipilimumab in sequence. This receptor was obtained from a human donor with melanoma. The chain employs TRBV11-3 and TRBJ2-5; 7 bases are a match to TRBD2. CDR3 amino acids: CASSSSPRGVETQYF. As DNA, the CDR3 is TGTGCCAGCAGCTCCTCCCCCCGGGGGGTTGAGACCCAGTACTTC. Variable domain in full (rest from reference TRBV11-3 and TRBJ2-5): EAGVVQSPRYKIIEKKQPVAFWCNPISGHNTLYWYLQNLGQGPELLIRYENEEAVDDSQLPKDRFSAERLKGVDSTLKIQPAELGDSAVYLCASSSSPRGVETQYFGPGTRLLVL.